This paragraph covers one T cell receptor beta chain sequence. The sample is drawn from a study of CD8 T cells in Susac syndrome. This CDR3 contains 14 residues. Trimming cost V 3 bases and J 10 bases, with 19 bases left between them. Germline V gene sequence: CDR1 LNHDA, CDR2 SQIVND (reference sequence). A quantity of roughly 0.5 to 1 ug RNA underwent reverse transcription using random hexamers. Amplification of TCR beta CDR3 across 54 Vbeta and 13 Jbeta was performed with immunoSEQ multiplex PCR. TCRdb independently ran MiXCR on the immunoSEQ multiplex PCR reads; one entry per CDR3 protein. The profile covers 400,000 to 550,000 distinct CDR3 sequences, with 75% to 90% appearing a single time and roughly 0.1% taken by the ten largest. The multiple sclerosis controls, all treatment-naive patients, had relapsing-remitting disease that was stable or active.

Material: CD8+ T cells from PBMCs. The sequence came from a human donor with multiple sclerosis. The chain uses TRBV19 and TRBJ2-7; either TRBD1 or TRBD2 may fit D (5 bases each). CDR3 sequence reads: CASSIGAGPYVQYF. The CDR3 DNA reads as TGTGCCAGTAGTATCGGGGCAGGACCCTACGTTCAGTACTTC.